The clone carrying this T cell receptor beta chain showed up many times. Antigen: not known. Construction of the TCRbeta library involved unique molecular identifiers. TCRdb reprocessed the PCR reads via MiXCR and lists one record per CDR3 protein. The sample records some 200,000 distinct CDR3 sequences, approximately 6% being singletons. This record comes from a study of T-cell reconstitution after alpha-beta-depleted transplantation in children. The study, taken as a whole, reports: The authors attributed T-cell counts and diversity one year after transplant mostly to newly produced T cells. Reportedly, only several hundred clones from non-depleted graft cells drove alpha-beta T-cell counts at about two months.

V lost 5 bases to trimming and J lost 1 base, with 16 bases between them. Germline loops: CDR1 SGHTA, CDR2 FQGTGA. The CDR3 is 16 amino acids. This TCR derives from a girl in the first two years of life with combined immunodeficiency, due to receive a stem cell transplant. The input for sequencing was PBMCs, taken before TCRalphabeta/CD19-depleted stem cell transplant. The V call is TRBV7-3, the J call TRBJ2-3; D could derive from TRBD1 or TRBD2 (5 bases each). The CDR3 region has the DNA TGTGCCAGCAGCCCCCAGTCGGGACCCCGCACAGATACGCAGTATTTT. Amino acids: CASSPQSGPRTDTQYF.